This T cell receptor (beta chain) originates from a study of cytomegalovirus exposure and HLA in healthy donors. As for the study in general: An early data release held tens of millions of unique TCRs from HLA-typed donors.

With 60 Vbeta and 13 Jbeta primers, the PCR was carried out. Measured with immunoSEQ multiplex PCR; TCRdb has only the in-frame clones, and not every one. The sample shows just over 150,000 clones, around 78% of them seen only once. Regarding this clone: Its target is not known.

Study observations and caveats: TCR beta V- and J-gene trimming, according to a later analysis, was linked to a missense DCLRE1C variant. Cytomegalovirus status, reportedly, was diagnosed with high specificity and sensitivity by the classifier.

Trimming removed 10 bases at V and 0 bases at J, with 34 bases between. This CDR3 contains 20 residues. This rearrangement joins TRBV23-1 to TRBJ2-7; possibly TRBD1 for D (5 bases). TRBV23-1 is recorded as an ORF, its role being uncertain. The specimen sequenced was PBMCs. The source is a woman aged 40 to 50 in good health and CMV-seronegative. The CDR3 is CAIQIPETERNGLGSYEQYF. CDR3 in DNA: TGCGCCATCCAAATCCCTGAGACAGAACGGAATGGTCTTGGCTCCTACGAGCAGTACTTC.